This T cell receptor beta chain was recorded in a study of blood T cell repertoires in COVID-19. Overall study: COVID-19 samples from acute and convalescent phases originated in the United States, Italy and Spain. The analysed material was cDNA or gDNA that came from T cells, B-cell-depleted T cells, or PBMCs.

Trimming took 5 bases from V and 5 from J, leaving 13 bases between them. The CDR3 loop spans 14 amino acids. CDR1 and CDR2 from the germline V gene are SGDLS and YYNGEE. In the original analysis: Amplified reference gene primers provided the basis for estimating nucleated cell counts. Assay: immunoSEQ multiplex PCR; the TCRdb copy retains only in-frame clones and omits some. That table supplies the V and J calls and clone size; D and trimming were determined from the DNA. The sample contains 200,000 to 250,000 clones, more than 65% of which appear only once. V gene TRBV9 combines with J gene TRBJ2-2; D is possibly TRBD1 (5 bases). This sequence originates from a woman older than 75 with acute or convalescent COVID-19. The sequencing input was peripheral blood. CDR3 nucleotide sequence: TGTGCCAGCAGGCCCAGGGAAGTAACCGGGGAGCTGTTTTTT. Amino acid sequence: CASRPREVTGELFF.